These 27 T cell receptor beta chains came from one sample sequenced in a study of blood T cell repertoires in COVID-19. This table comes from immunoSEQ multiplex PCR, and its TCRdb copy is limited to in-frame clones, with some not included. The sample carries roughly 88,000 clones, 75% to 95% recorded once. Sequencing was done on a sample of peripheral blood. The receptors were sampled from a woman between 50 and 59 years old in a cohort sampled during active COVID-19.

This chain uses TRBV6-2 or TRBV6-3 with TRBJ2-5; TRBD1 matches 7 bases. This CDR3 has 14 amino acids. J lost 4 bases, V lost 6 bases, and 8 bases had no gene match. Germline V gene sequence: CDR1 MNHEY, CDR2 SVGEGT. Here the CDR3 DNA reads TGTGCCAGCAGCCGAGGGACAGATCCAGAGACCCAGTACTTC. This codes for CASSRGTDPETQYF.

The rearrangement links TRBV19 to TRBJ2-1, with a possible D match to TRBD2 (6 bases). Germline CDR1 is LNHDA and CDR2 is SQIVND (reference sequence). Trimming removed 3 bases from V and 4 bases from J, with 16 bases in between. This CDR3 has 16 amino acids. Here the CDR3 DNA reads TGTGCCAGTAGTATTTATAGTAGCGGAGCTTACAATGAGCAGTTCTTC. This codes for CASSIYSSGAYNEQFF.

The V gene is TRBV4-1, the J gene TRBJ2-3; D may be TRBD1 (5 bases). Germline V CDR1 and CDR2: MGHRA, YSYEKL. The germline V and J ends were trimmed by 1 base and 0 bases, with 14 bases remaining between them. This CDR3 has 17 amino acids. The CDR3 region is CASSQADSASSTDTQYF. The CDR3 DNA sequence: TGCGCCAGCAGCCAAGCAGACAGCGCTTCTAGCACAGATACGCAGTATTTT.

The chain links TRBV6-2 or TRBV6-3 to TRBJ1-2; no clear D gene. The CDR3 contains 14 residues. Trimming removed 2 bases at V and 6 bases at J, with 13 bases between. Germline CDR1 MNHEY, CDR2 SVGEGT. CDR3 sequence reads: CASSYGPLGDGYTF. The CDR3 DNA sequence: TGTGCCAGCAGTTACGGGCCACTCGGGGATGGCTACACCTTC.

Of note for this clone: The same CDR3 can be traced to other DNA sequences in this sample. This CDR3 is CASSPRGQETQYF. CDR3 DNA: TGTGCCAGCAGCCCCAGGGGGCAAGAGACCCAGTACTTC. This chain connects TRBV9 to TRBJ2-5; 7 bases are shared with TRBD1. This CDR3 region has 13 residues. CDR1 and CDR2 (germline): SGDLS, YYNGEE. V trimming: 4 bases; J trimming: 2 bases; junction bases outside the gene matches: 2.

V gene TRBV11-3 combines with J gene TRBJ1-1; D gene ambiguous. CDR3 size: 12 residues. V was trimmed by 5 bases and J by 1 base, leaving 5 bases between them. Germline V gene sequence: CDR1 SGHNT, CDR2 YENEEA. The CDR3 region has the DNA TGTGCCAGCAGCCCTTGGAACACTGAAGCTTTCTTT. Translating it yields CASSPWNTEAFF.

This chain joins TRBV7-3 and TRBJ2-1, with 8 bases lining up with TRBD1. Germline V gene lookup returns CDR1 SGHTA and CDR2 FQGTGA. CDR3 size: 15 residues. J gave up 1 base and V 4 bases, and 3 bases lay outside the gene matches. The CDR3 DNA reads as TGTGCCAGCAGCTCTGGGACAGGTTCCTACAATGAGCAGTTCTTC. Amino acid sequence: CASSSGTGSYNEQFF.

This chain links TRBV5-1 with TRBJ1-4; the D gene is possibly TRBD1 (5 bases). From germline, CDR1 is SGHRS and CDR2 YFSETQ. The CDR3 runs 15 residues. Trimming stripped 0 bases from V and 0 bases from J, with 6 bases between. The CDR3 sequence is CASSLGTPTNEKLFF. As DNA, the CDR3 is TGCGCCAGCAGCTTGGGGACACCAACTAATGAAAAACTGTTTTTT.

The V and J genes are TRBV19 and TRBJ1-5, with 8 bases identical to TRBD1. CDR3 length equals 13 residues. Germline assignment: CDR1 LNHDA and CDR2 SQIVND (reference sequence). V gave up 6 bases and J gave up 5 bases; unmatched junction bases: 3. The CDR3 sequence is CASSSTGDQPQHF. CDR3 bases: TGTGCCAGTAGCTCGACAGGGGATCAGCCCCAGCATTTT.

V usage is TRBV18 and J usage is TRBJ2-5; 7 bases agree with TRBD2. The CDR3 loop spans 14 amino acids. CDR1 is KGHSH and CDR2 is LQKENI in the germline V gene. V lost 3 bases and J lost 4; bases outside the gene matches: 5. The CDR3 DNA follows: TGTGCCAGCTCACCCCCACCTAGCGGAGAGACCCAGTACTTC. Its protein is CASSPPPSGETQYF.

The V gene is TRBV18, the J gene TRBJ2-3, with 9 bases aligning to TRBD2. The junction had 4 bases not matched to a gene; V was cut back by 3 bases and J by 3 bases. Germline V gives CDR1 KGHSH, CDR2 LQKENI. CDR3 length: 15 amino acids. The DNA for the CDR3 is TGTGCCAGCTCACCCAATAGCGGGGGAACAGATACGCAGTATTTT. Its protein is CASSPNSGGTDTQYF.

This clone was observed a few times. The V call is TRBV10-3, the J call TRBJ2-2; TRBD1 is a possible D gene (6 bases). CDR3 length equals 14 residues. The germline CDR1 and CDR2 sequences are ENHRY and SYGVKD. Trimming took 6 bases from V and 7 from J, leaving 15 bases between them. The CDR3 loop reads CAIRDTGSVGELFF. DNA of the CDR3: TGTGCCATCAGGGATACAGGGAGTGTCGGGGAGCTGTTTTTT.

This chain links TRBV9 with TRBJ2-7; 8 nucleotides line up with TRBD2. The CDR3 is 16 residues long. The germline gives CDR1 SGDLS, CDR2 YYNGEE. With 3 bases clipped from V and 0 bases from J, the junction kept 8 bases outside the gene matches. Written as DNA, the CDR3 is TGTGCCAGCAGCGCGGGAGGGGACATGGTCTCCTACGAGCAGTACTTC. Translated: CASSAGGDMVSYEQYF. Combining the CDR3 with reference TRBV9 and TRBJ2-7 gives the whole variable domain DSGVTQTPKHLITATGQRVTLRCSPRSGDLSVYWYQQSLDQGLQFLIQYYNGEERAKGNILERFSAQQFPDLHSELNLSSLELGDSALYFCASSAGGDMVSYEQYFGPGTRLTVT.

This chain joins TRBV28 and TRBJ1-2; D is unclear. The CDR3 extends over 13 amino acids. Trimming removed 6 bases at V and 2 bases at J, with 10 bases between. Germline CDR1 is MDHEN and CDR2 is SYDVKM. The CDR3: CASSSDTNYGYTF. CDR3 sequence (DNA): TGTGCCAGCAGCTCCGACACAAACTATGGCTACACCTTC.

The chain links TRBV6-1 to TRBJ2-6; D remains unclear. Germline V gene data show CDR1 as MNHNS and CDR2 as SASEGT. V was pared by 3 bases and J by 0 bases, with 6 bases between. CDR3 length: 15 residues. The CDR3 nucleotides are TGTGCCAGCAGTGACAGGAACTCTGGGGCCAACGTCCTGACTTTC. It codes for CASSDRNSGANVLTF.

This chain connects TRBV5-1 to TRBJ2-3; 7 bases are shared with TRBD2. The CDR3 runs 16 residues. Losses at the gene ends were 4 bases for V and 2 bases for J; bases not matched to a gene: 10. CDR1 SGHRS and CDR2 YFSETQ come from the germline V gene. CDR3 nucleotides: TGCGCCAGCAGCCGGGCTAGCGGAGGCCTCACAGATACGCAGTATTTT. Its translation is CASSRASGGLTDTQYF.

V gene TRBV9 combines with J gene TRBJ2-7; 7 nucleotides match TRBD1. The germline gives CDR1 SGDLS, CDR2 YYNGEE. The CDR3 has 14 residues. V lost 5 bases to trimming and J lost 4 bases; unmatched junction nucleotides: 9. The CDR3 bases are TGTGCCAGCAGTTGGGGACAGACACCGTACGAGCAGTACTTC. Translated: CASSWGQTPYEQYF.

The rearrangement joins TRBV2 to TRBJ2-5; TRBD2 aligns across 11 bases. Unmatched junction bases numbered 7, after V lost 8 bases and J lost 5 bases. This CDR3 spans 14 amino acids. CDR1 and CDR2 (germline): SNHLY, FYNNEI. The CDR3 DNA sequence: TGTGCCAGCCGGATAGCGGGGGGGCCGGAGACCCAGTACTTC. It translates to CASRIAGGPETQYF.

The CDR3 sequence: CASSPQGATNEKLFF. CDR3 coding DNA: TGTGCCAGCAGCCCACAGGGTGCAACTAATGAAAAACTGTTTTTT. The V and J genes are TRBV11-2 and TRBJ1-4, with D perhaps matching TRBD1 (6 bases). The V gene lost 5 bases and the J gene lost 0 bases, with 10 bases spanning the gap. The CDR3 spans 15 residues. Germline CDR1 SGHAT, CDR2 FQNNGV.

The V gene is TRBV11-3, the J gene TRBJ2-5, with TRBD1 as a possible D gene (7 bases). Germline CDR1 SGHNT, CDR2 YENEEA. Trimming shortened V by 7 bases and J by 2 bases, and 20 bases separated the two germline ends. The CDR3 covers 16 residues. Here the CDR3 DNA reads TGTGCCAGCACCATCCCAAAGGGGGGACAGCAAGAGACCCAGTACTTC. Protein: CASTIPKGGQQETQYF. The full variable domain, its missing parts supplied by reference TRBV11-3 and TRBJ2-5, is EAGVVQSPRYKIIEKKQPVAFWCNPISGHNTLYWYLQNLGQGPELLIRYENEEAVDDSQLPKDRFSAERLKGVDSTLKIQPAELGDSAVYLCASTIPKGGQQETQYFGPGTRLLVL.

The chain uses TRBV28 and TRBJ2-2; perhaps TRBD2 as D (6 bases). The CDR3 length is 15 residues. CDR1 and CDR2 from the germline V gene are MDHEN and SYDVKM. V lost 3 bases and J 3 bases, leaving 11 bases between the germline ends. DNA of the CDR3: TGTGCCAGCAGTTTCACAAGCGGGTACACCGGGGAGCTGTTTTTT. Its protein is CASSFTSGYTGELFF.

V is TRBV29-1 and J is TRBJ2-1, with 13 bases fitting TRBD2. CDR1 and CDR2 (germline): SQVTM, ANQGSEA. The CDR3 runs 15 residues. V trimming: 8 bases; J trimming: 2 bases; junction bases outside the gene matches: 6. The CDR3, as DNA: TGCAGCATCCGACTAGCGGGAGGTCCCTACAATGAGCAGTTCTTC. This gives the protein CSIRLAGGPYNEQFF.

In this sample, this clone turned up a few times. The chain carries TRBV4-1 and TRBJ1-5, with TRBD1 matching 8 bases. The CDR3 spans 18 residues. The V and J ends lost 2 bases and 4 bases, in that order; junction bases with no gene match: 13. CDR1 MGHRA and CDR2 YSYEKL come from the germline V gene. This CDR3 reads CASSQIMERTGRNQPQHF. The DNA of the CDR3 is TGCGCCAGCAGCCAAATAATGGAAAGGACAGGGCGAAATCAGCCCCAGCATTTT.

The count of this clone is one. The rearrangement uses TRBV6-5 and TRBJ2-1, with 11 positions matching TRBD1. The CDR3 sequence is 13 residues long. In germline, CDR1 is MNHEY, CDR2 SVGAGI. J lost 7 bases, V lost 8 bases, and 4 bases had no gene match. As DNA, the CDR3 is TGTGCCAGCGGACAGGGGGCGCGTAATGAGCAGTTCTTC. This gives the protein CASGQGARNEQFF.

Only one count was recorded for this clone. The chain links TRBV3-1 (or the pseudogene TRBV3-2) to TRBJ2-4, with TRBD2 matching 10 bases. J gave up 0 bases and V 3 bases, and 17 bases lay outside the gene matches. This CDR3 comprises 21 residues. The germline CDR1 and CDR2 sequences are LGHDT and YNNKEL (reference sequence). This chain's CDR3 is CASSHTFPGTSVKLAKNIQYF. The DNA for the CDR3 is TGTGCCAGCAGCCATACATTCCCCGGGACTAGCGTCAAACTAGCCAAAAACATTCAGTACTTC.

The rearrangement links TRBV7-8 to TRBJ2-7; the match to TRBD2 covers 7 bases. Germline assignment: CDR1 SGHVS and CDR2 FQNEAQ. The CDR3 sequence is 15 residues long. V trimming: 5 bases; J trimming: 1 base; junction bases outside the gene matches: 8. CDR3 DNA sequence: TGTGCCAGCAGCCCCGGCTCTAGCGGTTCCTACGAGCAGTACTTC. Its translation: CASSPGSSGSYEQYF.

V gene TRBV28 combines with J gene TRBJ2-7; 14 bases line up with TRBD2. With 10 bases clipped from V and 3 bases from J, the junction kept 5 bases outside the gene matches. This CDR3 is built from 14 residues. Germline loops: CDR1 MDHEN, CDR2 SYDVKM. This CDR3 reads CATGTSGSIYEQYF. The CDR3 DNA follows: TGTGCCACCGGGACTAGCGGGAGTATCTACGAGCAGTACTTC.